Listed here are 14 T cell receptor beta chains from one sample, sequenced in a study of CD8+CD57+ T cells in acquired aplastic anemia. Investigators profiled TCR beta VDJ and CDR3 from genomic DNA template. Using its own MiXCR run on the reads, TCRdb lists one record per CDR3 protein. In the table there are around 220,000 distinct CDR3 sequences, over 40% of which are singletons. Flow cytometry had shown expanded CD8+CD57+ cells in the patients chosen for sequencing. What was sequenced was sorted CD4+, CD8+, or CD8+CD57+ T cells (not recorded which) from PBMCs. Receptors originate from a human donor with aplastic anemia.

Turning to this clonotype: Possible read error: a much larger clone is one base away. This chain joins TRBV7-4 and TRBJ2-7; 7 nucleotides match TRBD2. Germline assignment: CDR1 SGHVT and CDR2 SQSDAQ. The CDR3 spans 13 residues. This chain's CDR3 is CASSQVRSQTSDF. CDR3 in DNA: TGTGCCAGCAGCCAAGTCAGGTCGCAAACTAGCGATTTC.

This clonotype was detected a few times. This chain uses TRBV9 with TRBJ1-1; D gene uncertain. V lost 0 bases to trimming and J lost 8 bases, with 11 bases between them. CDR3 size: 13 residues. Germline V gene lookup returns CDR1 SGDLS and CDR2 YYNGEE. The CDR3 sequence is CASSVDGVTEAFF. In DNA, the CDR3 is TGTGCCAGCAGCGTAGACGGCGTGACGGAAGCTTTCTTT.

With regard to this clonotype: A read error may explain this, as a much larger clone is one base away. This chain joins TRBV20-1 and TRBJ1-4, with D uncertain. Germline-derived CDR1 and CDR2 are DFQATT and SNEGSKA (reference sequence). The CDR3 runs 14 residues. The V and J ends lost 0 bases and 9 bases respectively, with 14 bases between them. The CDR3: CSARDVRTGKKLFF. The CDR3 coding sequence is TGCAGTGCTAGAGATGTGCGGACCGGTAAAAAACTGTTTTTT.

This clonotype has ten or more counts. The chain combines TRBV9 with TRBJ1-1, with 9 bases lining up with TRBD1. From germline, CDR1 is SGDLS and CDR2 YYNGEE. The CDR3 sequence is 14 residues long. The V segment lost 2 bases and the J segment 3 bases; nucleotides outside the gene matches: 2. The CDR3 loop reads CASSVGTGHTEAFF. The CDR3 region has the DNA TGTGCCAGCAGCGTCGGGACAGGGCACACTGAAGCTTTCTTT.

This clonotype was counted ten times or more. The V gene is TRBV5-1, the J gene TRBJ1-2; 8 positions match TRBD1. This CDR3 is built from 14 residues. The V segment lost 4 bases and the J segment 8 bases; nucleotides outside the gene matches: 10. Germline-derived CDR1 and CDR2 are SGHRS and YFSETQ. The CDR3 here is CASSLGQGTTGYTF. CDR3 DNA sequence: TGCGCCAGCAGCCTAGGACAGGGTACGACCGGCTACACCTTC.

This clonotype has a handful of counts. The chain recombines TRBV6-1 with TRBJ2-1; D gene unclear. V gave up 2 bases and J gave up 0 bases, with 8 bases separating them. The CDR3 contains 15 residues. Germline values: CDR1 MNHNS, CDR2 SASEGT. This CDR3 is CASSEIGPSYNEQFF. As DNA, the CDR3 is TGTGCCAGCAGTGAAATTGGTCCCTCCTACAATGAGCAGTTCTTC.

V and J are TRBV20-1 and TRBJ2-5, with a weak D call TRBD1 (6 bases). The CDR3 is 12 amino acids. V lost 2 bases, J lost 6 bases, and 10 bases lay in between. The germline gives CDR1 DFQATT, CDR2 SNEGSKA (reference sequence). CDR3 sequence reads: CSARQGTQTQYF. Written as DNA, the CDR3 is TGCAGTGCTAGACAGGGGACGCAGACCCAGTACTTC.

This clonotype was detected only a few times. The chain employs TRBV25-1 and TRBJ1-6; TRBD1 matches 8 bases. In germline, CDR1 is MGHDK, CDR2 SYGVNS. Losses at the gene ends were 3 bases for V and 6 bases for J; bases not matched to a gene: 1. The CDR3 consists of 14 residues. The CDR3 loop is CASSETGVNSPLHF. CDR3 DNA sequence: TGTGCCAGCAGTGAGACAGGGGTTAATTCACCCCTCCACTTT.

This clonotype was found a few times. V and J are TRBV18 and TRBJ2-1; TRBD2 matches at 8 bases. This CDR3 comprises 14 residues. Germline V gene lookup returns CDR1 KGHSH and CDR2 LQKENI. Germline trimming cut 1 base from V and 5 bases from J; bases unmatched to any gene: 1. CDR3 residues: CASSPLAGHNEQFF. Here the CDR3 DNA reads TGTGCCAGCTCACCACTAGCGGGGCACAATGAGCAGTTCTTC.

The chain is built from TRBV29-1 and TRBJ1-2, with D possibly being TRBD1 (5 bases). CDR1 SQVTM and CDR2 ANQGSEA come from the germline V gene. This CDR3 comprises 14 residues. The V end was cut by 6 bases, the J end by 0 bases, with 14 bases between. CDR3 sequence: CSVVVTAANYGYTF. In DNA form, the CDR3 reads TGCAGCGTGGTGGTGACAGCGGCTAACTATGGCTACACCTTC.

The CDR3 DNA follows: TGTGCCATCAGTGAGGGACAGGGGGCCCTCTCCGGGGGGGAGACCCAGTACTTC. Residues: CAISEGQGALSGGETQYF. J is TRBJ2-5 and V is TRBV10-3; 11 nucleotides match TRBD1. J was trimmed by 5 bases and V by 2 bases; bases with no gene match: 13. The germline V gene encodes CDR1 ENHRY and CDR2 SYGVKD. The CDR3 has 18 amino acids.

J is TRBJ1-6 and V is TRBV7-2; 7 bases map to TRBD1. The ends lost 1 base at V and 8 bases at J; junction bases unmatched: 2. This CDR3 region has 14 residues. The germline CDR1 and CDR2 sequences are SGHTA and FQGNSA. For the CDR3, the DNA is TGTGCCAGCAGCTTAGTAACAGGGGATTCACCCCTCCACTTT. Protein: CASSLVTGDSPLHF.

The chain recombines TRBV29-1 with TRBJ1-2, with 11 bases identical to TRBD1. This CDR3 contains 14 residues. The germline V gene encodes CDR1 SQVTM and CDR2 ANQGSEA. J gave up 3 bases and V 2 bases, and 2 bases lay outside the gene matches. The CDR3 DNA sequence: TGCAGCGTTGAAAGGGACAGGGGGGACTATGGCTACACCTTC. It is translated as CSVERDRGDYGYTF.

This clonotype was counted many times. V is TRBV5-1 and J is TRBJ1-6; 7 bases align to TRBD1. Germline CDR1 reads SGHRS; CDR2 reads YFSETQ. After removal of 3 bases from V and 7 bases from J, the junction contained 7 bases not matched to a gene. The length of the CDR3 is 15 residues. CDR3 loop: CASSSEGARNSPLHF. The CDR3 bases are TGCGCCAGCAGCTCAGAGGGGGCGAGGAATTCACCCCTCCACTTT.